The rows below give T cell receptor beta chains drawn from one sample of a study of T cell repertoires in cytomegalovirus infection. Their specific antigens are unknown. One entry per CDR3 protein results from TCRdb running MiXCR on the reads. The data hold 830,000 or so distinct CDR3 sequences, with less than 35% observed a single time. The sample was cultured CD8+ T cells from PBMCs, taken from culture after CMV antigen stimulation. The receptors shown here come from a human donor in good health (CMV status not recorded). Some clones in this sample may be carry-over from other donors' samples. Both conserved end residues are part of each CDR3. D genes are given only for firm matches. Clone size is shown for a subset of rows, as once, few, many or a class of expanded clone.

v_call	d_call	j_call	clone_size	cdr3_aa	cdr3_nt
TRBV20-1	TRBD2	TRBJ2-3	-	CSASTSGGAVFTQPVDTQYF	TGCAGTGCTAGTACGAGCGGGGGGGCCGTTTTCACTCAGCCAGTTGATACGCAGTATTTT
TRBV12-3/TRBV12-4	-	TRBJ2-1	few	CASSLGAGANSEQFF	TGTGCCAGCAGCCTGGGGGCCGGTGCGAACAGTGAGCAGTTCTTC
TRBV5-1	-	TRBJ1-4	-	CASSLGTEPEALFF	TGCGCCAGCAGCTTGGGGACAGAGCCCGAGGCTTTGTTTTTT
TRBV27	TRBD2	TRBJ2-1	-	CASKNSGGSYNEQFF	TGTGCCAGCAAAAATAGCGGGGGCTCCTACAATGAGCAGTTCTTC
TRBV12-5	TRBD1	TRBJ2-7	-	CASGNPDRGLDEQYF	TGTGCTAGTGGTAACCCGGACAGGGGGCTCGACGAGCAGTACTTC
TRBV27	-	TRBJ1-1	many	CASSLVENTEAFF	TGTGCCAGCAGTTTAGTGGAGAACACTGAAGCTTTCTTT
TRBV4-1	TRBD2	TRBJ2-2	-	CASSQMLGGTGELFF	TGCGCCAGCAGCCAAATGCTCGGGGGGACCGGGGAGCTGTTTTTT
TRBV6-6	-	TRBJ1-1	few	CASSPGGDNTEAFF	TGTGCCAGCAGCCCGGGGGGGGATAACACTGAAGCTTTCTTT
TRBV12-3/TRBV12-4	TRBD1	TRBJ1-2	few	CASTLQGTASLRNYGYTF	TGTGCCAGCACCCTTCAGGGGACAGCCTCTTTACGAAACTATGGCTACACCTTC
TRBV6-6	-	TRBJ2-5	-	CASSYSRGGGNQETQYF	TGTGCCAGCAGTTACTCCCGGGGAGGCGGGAACCAAGAGACCCAGTACTTC
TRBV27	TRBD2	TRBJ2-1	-	CASITSGGAGEQFF	TGTGCCAGCATAACTAGCGGGGGAGCAGGGGAGCAGTTCTTC
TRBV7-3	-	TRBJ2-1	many	CATAPGPTNEQFF	TGTGCCACCGCGCCGGGCCCAACCAATGAGCAGTTCTTC
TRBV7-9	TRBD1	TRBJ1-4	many	CASSPPGGLEKLFF	TGTGCCAGCAGCCCGCCAGGGGGGCTTGAAAAACTGTTTTTT
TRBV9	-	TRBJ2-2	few	CASSEGPTTGELFF	TGTGCCAGCAGCGAAGGACCGACCACCGGGGAGCTGTTTTTT
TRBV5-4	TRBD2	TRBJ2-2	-	CASSLGEGGELFF	TGTGCCAGCAGCTTGGGGGAGGGCGGGGAGCTGTTTTTT
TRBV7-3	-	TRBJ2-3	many	CASSYPFRRTDTQYF	TGTGCCAGCAGCTACCCCTTCCGACGGACAGATACGCAGTATTTT
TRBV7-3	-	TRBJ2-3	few	CASFTGDTQYF	TGTGCCAGCTTTACGGGAGATACGCAGTATTTT
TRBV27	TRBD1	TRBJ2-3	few	CASSIGGLGDTQYF	TGTGCCAGCAGCATAGGGGGCCTGGGAGATACGCAGTATTTT
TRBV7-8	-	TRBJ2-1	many	CASSLDWEFGYTNEQFF	TGTGCCAGCAGCTTAGATTGGGAGTTTGGGTACACGAATGAGCAGTTCTTC
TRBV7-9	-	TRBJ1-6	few	CASSLLYGSSYNSPLHF	TGTGCCAGCAGCTTATTGTACGGAAGCTCCTATAATTCACCCCTCCACTTT
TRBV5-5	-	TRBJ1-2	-	CASSLVVGGHGYTF	TGTGCCAGCAGCTTGGTGGTCGGGGGACATGGCTACACCTTC
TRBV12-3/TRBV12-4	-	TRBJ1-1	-	CASSLNQDTEAFF	TGTGCCAGCAGTTTAAACCAGGACACTGAAGCTTTCTTT
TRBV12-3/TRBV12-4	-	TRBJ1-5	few	CASSFGGGDRPQHF	TGTGCCAGCAGTTTTGGAGGGGGAGATCGGCCCCAGCATTTT
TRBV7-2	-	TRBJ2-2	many	CASSLRGVELFF	TGTGCCAGCAGCTTACGGGGTGTCGAGCTGTTTTTT
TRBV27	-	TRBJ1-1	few	CASSLSGPHTEAFF	TGTGCCAGCAGTTTATCAGGGCCCCACACTGAAGCTTTCTTT
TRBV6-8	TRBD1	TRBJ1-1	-	CASRIQGTNTEAFF	TGTGCCAGCAGAATACAGGGGACGAACACTGAAGCTTTCTTT
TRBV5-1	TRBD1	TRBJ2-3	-	CASSLDGLDRTSTDTQYF	TGCGCCAGCAGCTTGGATGGGCTGGACAGGACTAGCACAGATACGCAGTATTTT
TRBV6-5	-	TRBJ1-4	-	CASSFLLNEKLFF	TGTGCCAGCAGTTTCCTTCTTAATGAAAAACTGTTTTTT
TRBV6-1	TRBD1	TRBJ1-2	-	CASSPGTGFGGYTF	TGTGCCAGCAGTCCCGGGACAGGTTTCGGAGGCTACACCTTC
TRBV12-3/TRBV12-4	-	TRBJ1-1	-	CASSLEGKAFF	TGTGCCAGCAGTTTGGAGGGAAAAGCTTTCTTT
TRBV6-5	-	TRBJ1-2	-	CASSYDTGRYYGYTF	TGTGCCAGCAGTTACGATACAGGGCGGTACTATGGCTACACCTTC
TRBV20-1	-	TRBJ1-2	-	CSARDVRDPYGYTF	TGCAGTGCTAGAGATGTCAGGGACCCCTATGGCTACACCTTC
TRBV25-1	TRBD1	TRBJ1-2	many	CASSDWDRENYGYTF	TGTGCCAGCAGTGACTGGGACAGGGAAAACTATGGCTACACCTTC
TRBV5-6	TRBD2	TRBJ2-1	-	CASSLQTSLGMFDEQFF	TGTGCCAGCAGCTTGCAGACTAGCTTGGGTATGTTCGATGAGCAGTTCTTC
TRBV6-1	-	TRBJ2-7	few	CASTGEDAEQYF	TGTGCCAGCACAGGGGAAGACGCCGAGCAGTACTTC
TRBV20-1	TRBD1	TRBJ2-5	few	CSARDRDFWETQYF	TGCAGTGCTAGGGACAGGGATTTCTGGGAGACCCAGTACTTC
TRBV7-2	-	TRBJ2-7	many	CASSTYTGFFAYEQYF	TGTGCCAGCAGCACATATACAGGGTTCTTCGCCTACGAGCAGTACTTC
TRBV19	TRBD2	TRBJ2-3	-	CARHSGGPHTQYF	TGTGCCAGGCATAGCGGGGGCCCCCATACGCAGTATTTT
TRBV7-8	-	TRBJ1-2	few	CASSYNRDAYGYTF	TGTGCCAGCAGCTACAACCGGGACGCCTATGGCTACACCTTC
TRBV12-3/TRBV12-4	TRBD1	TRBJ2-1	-	CASSLSGTVHNEQFF	TGTGCCAGCAGTTTGTCCGGGACAGTCCACAATGAGCAGTTCTTC
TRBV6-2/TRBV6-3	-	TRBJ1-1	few	CASSFTGGGTEAFF	TGTGCCAGCAGTTTCACCGGGGGCGGCACTGAAGCTTTCTTT
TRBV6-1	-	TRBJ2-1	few	CASGRGHEQFF	TGTGCCAGTGGGAGAGGCCATGAGCAGTTCTTC
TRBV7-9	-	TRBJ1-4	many	CASSLANRAELATNEKLFF	TGTGCCAGCAGCTTAGCAAACAGGGCTGAACTTGCAACTAATGAAAAACTGTTTTTT
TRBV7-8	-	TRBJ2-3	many	CASSVPGDPTTDTQYF	TGTGCCAGCAGCGTCCCAGGGGACCCTACCACAGATACGCAGTATTTT
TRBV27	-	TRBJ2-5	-	CASKSQETQYF	TGTGCCAGCAAATCCCAAGAGACCCAGTACTTC
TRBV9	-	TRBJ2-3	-	CASSVGGRPTDTQYF	TGTGCCAGCAGCGTAGGGGGCAGACCCACAGATACGCAGTATTTT
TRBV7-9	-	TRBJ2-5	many	CASSLDSYEEGETQYF	TGTGCCAGCAGCTTAGACTCTTATGAGGAAGGGGAGACCCAGTACTTC
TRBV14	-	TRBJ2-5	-	CASSQAGSETQYF	TGTGCCAGCAGCCAAGCGGGGTCGGAGACCCAGTACTTC
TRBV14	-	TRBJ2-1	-	CASSERRDSRFDEQFF	TGTGCCAGCAGCGAACGGCGGGACAGTCGATTCGATGAGCAGTTCTTC